Listed below are T cell receptor beta chains from one sample, sequenced in a study of Ad26.COV2.S vaccination and SARS-CoV-2 variants. Generated by immunoSEQ multiplex PCR, the TCRdb table keeps only in-frame clones and is missing some. The sample lists just over 350,000 clones, approximately 90% occurring once. The specimen comprised peripheral blood, sampled after recovery from COVID-19. Receptor source: a human donor who had recovered from COVID-19. Both conserved end residues are part of each CDR3.

>TRBJ1-3|TRBV7-2
CASSLGVLRGSGNTIYF
>TRBJ2-2|TRBV5-5
CASTLDTGTGDTGELFF
>TRBJ1-2|TRBV9
CASSAVTGVDYGYTF
>TRBJ2-7|TRBV5-4
CASSLGGTGVTQYF
>TRBJ2-3|TRBV13
CASSYGVGADTQYF
>TRBJ1-2|TRBV2
CASSEMSNYGYTF
>TRBJ2-2|TRBV10-1
CASSPSVVANTGELFF
>TRBJ2-3|TRBV5-1
CASSLVGQGPDTQYF
>TRBJ2-2|TRBV7-3
CASSPQGTGELFF
>TRBJ2-7|TRBV5-1
CASSRDRSSYEQYF
>TRBJ2-7|TRBV20-1
CSVTQGNEQYF
>TRBJ2-7|TRBV7-9
CASSPGVAGSYEQYF
>TRBJ1-1|TRBV27
CASSPGRGPEAFF
>TRBJ2-3|TRBV9
CASSASGGVDTQYF
>TRBJ1-1|TRBV12-3/TRBV12-4
CASSQSRDTEAFF
>TRBJ2-3|TRBV15
CATRLGGSKGTQYF
>TRBJ1-1|TRBV5-4
CASSLATASLNTEAFF
>TRBJ1-1|TRBV4-1
CASSPPQVRTASEAFF
>TRBJ1-1|TRBV5-4
CASSPGGSRNTEAFF
>TRBJ2-1|TRBV10-2
CASIGRNNEQFF
>TRBJ1-3|TRBV27
CASRGPGGNTIYF
>TRBJ2-1|TRBV9
CASSFSGGAGNEQFF
>TRBJ2-7|TRBV19
CATRTIYEQYF
>TRBJ1-5|TRBV5-1
CASSLEGGVEPQHF
>TRBJ2-5|TRBV6-5
CASIRGGAQYF
>TRBJ2-1|TRBV3-1/TRBV3-2
CASSHGLNEQFF
>TRBJ2-2|TRBV5-4
CASSLLGTGELFF
>TRBJ2-3|TRBV29-1
CSVRGLAGSTDTQYF
>TRBJ1-2|TRBV11-3
CASSYNTGTGVYGYTF
>TRBJ2-5|TRBV7-2
CASSLARLTLSGIKETQYF
>TRBJ1-2|TRBV28
CASSLLGAPDGYTF
>TRBJ1-1|TRBV6-2/TRBV6-3
CASRPTQGANTEAFF
>TRBJ2-1|TRBV7-9
CASVPGHLNNEQFF
>TRBJ1-2|TRBV6-5
CASREGGAHYGYTF
>TRBJ1-1|TRBV5-5
CASSFPVGQAFF
>TRBJ2-5|TRBV4-1
CASSQGSGKETQYF
>TRBJ1-1|TRBV29-1
CSAIDRWAFF
>TRBJ2-1|TRBV6-5
CASSPLRLATNEQFF
>TRBJ2-2|TRBV7-2
CASSLLLDRGRDGELFF
>TRBJ2-1|TRBV10-1
CASSRAGGYNEQFF
>TRBJ2-5|TRBV7-2
CASSPDRVQETQYF
>TRBJ2-5|TRBV3-1/TRBV3-2
CASSRTSGGTGETQYF
>TRBJ2-3|TRBV5-6
CASSTDRADTQYF
>TRBJ2-5|TRBV5-8
CASSLGDSALKETQYF
>TRBJ1-4|TRBV5-1
CASSLSQGSATNEKLFF
>TRBJ2-1|TRBV9
CASSQWTSGDNEQFF
>TRBJ1-2|TRBV2
CASSETKGRLYGYTF
>TRBJ2-2|TRBV19
CASTITTGELFF